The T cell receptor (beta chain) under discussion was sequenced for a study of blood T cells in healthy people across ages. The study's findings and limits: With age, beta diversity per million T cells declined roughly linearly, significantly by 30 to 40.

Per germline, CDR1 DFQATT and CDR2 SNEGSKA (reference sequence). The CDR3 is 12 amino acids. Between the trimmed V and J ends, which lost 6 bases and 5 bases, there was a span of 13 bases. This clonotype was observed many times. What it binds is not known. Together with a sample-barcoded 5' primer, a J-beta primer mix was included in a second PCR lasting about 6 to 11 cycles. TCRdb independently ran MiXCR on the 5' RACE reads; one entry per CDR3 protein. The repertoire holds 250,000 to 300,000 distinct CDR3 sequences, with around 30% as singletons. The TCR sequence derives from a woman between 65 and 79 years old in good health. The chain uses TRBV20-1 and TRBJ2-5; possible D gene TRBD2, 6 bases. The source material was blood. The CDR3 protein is CSANRLVETQYF. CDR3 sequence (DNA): TGCAGTGCCAACCGACTAGTGGAGACCCAGTACTTC.